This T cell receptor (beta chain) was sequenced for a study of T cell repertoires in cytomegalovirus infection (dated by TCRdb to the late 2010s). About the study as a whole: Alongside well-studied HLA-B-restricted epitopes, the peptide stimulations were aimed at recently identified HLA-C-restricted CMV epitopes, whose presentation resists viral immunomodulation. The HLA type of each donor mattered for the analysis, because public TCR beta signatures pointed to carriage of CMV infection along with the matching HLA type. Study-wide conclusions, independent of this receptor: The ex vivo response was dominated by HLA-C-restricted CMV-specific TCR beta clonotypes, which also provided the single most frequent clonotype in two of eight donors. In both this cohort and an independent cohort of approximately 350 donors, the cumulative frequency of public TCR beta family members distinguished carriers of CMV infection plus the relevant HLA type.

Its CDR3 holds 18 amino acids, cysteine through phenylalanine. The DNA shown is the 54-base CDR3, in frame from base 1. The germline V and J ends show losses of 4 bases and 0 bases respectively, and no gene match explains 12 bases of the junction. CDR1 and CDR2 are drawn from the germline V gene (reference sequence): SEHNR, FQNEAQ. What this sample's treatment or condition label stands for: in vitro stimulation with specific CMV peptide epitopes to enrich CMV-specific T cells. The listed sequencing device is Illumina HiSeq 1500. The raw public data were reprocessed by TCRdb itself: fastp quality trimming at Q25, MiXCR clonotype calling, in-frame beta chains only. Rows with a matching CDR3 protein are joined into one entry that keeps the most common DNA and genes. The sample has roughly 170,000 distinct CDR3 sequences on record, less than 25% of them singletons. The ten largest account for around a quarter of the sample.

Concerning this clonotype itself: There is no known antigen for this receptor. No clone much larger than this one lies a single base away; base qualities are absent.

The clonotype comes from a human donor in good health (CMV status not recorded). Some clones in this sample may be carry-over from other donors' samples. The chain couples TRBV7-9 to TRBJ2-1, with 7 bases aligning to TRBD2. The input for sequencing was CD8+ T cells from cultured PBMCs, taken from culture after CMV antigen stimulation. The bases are TGTGCCAGCAGCTCCACCGCGGGGGTTATCAGCTCCTACAATGAGCAGTTCTTC. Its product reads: CASSSTAGVISSYNEQFF.